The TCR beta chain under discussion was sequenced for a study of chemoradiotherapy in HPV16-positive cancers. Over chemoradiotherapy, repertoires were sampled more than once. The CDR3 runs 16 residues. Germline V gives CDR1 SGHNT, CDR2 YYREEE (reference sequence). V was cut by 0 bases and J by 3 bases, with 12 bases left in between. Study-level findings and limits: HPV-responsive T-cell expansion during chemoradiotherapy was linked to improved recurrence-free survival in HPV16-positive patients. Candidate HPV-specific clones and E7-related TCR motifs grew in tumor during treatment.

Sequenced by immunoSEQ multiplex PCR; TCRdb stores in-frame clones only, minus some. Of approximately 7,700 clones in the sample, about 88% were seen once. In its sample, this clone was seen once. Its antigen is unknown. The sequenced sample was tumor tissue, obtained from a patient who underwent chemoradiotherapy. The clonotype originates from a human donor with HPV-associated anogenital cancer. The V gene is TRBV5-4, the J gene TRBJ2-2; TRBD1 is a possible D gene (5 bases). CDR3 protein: CASSLAPGQDTGELFF. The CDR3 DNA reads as TGTGCCAGCAGCTTGGCCCCTGGACAAGACACCGGGGAGCTGTTTTTT.